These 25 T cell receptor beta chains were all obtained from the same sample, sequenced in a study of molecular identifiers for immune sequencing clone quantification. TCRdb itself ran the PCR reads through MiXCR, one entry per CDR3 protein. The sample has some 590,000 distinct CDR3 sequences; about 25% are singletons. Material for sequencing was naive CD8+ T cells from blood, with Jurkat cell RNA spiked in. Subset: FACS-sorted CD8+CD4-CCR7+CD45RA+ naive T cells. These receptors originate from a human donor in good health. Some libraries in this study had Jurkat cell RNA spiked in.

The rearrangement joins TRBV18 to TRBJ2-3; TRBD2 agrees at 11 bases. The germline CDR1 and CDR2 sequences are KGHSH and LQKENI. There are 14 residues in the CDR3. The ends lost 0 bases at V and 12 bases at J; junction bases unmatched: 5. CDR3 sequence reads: CASSPPTSGEVQYF. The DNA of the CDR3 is TGTGCCAGCTCACCACCGACTAGCGGGGAGGTTCAGTATTTT.

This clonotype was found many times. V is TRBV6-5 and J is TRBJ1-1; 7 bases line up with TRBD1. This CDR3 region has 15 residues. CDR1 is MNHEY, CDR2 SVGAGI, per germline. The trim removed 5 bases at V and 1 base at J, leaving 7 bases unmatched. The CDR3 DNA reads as TGTGCCAGCAGTCCGACAGGGTTCGGGAACACTGAAGCTTTCTTT. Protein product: CASSPTGFGNTEAFF.

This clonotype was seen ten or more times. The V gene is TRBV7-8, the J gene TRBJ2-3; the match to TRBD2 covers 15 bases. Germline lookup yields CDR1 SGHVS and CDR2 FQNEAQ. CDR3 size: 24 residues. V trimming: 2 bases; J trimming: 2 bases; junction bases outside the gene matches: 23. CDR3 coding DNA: TGTGCCAGCAGCTTACCTGTCGGAACCGGGACTAGCGGGGGGCCGACGCCTTACACAGATACGCAGTATTTT. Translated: CASSLPVGTGTSGGPTPYTDTQYF.

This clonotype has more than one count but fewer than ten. CDR3 sequence: CASSVVDRGYEQYF. The CDR3 nucleotides are TGTGCCAGCAGCGTAGTGGACAGGGGCTACGAGCAGTACTTC. The chain is built from TRBV9 and TRBJ2-7; 9 bases match TRBD1. This CDR3 is built from 14 residues. The trim removed 0 bases at V and 3 bases at J, leaving 1 base unmatched. The germline CDR1 and CDR2 sequences are SGDLS and YYNGEE.

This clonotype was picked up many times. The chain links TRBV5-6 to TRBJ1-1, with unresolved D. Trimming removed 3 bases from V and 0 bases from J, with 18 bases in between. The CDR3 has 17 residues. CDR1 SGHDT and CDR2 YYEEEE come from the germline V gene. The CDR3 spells CASSYQPGSLMNTEAFF. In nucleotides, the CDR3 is TGTGCCAGCAGCTATCAACCCGGGTCTTTAATGAACACTGAAGCTTTCTTT. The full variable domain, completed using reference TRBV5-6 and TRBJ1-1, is DAGVTQSPTHLIKTRGQQVTLRCSPKSGHDTVSWYQQALGQGPQFIFQYYEEEERQRGNFPDRFSGHQFPNYSSELNVNALLLGDSALYLCASSYQPGSLMNTEAFFGQGTRLTVV.

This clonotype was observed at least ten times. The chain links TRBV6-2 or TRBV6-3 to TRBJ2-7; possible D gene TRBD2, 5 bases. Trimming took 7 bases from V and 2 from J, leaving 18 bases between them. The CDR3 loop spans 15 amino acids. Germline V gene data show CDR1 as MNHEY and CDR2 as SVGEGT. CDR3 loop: CASTPRTGGAYEQYF. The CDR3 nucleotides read TGTGCCAGCACCCCCAGGACTGGCGGCGCCTACGAGCAGTACTTC.

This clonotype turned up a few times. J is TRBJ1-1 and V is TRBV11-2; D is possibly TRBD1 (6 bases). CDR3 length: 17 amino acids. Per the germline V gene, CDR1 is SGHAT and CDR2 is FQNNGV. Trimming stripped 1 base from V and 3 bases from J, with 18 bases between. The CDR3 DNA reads TGTGCCAGCAGCTTAGTTTATCAGGGGCGAGCAGACACTGAAGCTTTCTTT. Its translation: CASSLVYQGRADTEAFF.

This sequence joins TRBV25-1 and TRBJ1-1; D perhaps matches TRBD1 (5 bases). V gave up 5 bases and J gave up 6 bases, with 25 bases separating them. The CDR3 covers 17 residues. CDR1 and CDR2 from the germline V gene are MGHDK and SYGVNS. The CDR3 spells CASSPPRGESPHPEAFF. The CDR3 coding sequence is TGTGCCAGCAGTCCCCCACGGGGGGAGTCCCCGCACCCTGAAGCTTTCTTT.

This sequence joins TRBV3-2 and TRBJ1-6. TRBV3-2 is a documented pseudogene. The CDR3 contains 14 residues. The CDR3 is CASSQDRNNSPLHF. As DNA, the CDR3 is TGTGCCAGCAGCCAAGATAGGAATAATTCACCCCTCCACTTT.

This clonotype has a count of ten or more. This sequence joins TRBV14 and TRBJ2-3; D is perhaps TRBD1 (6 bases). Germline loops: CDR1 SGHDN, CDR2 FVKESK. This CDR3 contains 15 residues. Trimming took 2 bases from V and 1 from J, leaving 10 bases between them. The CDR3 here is CASSQTGYGTDTQYF. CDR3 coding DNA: TGTGCCAGCAGCCAAACAGGGTATGGCACAGATACGCAGTATTTT.

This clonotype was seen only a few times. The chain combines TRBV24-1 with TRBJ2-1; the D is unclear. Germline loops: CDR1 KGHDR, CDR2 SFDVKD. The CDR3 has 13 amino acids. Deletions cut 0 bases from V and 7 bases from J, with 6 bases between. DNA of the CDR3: TGTGCCACCAGTGATTTGCTCCGGAATGAGCAGTTCTTC. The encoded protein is CATSDLLRNEQFF.

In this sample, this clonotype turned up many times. The CDR3 spells CASTLSRGTAKNIQYF. The CDR3 coding sequence is TGTGCCAGCACCCTATCCAGGGGGACGGCCAAAAACATTCAGTACTTC. The chain uses TRBV12-3 or TRBV12-4 and TRBJ2-4; 7 bases agree with TRBD1. The CDR3 spans 16 residues. J was trimmed by 1 base and V by 7 bases; bases with no gene match: 10.

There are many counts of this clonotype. CDR3 amino acids: CASAIVVGLAGGSSYNEQFF. As DNA, the CDR3 is TGTGCCAGCGCAATAGTCGTGGGACTAGCGGGGGGAAGTTCCTACAATGAGCAGTTCTTC. V usage is TRBV6-6 and J usage is TRBJ2-1, with 15 positions matching TRBD2. V lost 8 bases and J lost 1; bases outside the gene matches: 15. CDR3 length: 20 amino acids. In germline, CDR1 is MNHNY, CDR2 SVGAGI (reference sequence).

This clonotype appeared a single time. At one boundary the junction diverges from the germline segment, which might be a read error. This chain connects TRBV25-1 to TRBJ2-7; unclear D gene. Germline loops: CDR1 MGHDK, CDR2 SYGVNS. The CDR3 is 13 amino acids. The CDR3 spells CAGSEFRYNEQYF. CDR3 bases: TGTGCCGGCAGTGAATTCAGGTACAACGAGCAGTACTTC.

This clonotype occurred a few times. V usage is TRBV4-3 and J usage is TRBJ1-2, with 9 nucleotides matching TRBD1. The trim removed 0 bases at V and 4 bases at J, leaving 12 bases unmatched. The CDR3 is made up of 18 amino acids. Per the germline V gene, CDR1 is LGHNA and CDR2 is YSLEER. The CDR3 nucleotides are TGCGCCAGCAGCCAAGATCTTTTACCGGGACAGGGTGTCTATGGCTACACCTTC. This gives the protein CASSQDLLPGQGVYGYTF.

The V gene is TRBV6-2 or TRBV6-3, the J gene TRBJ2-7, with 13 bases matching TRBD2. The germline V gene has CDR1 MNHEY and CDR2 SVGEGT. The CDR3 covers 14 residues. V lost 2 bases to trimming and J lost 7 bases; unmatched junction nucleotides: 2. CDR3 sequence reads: CASSYTSGRDEQYF. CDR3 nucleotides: TGTGCCAGCAGTTACACTAGCGGGAGGGATGAGCAGTACTTC.

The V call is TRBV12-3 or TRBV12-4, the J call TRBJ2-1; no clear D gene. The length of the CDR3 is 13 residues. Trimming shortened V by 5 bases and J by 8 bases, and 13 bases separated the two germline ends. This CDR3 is CASSVAPSDEQFF. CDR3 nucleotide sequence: TGTGCCAGCAGTGTCGCCCCGTCCGATGAGCAGTTCTTC.

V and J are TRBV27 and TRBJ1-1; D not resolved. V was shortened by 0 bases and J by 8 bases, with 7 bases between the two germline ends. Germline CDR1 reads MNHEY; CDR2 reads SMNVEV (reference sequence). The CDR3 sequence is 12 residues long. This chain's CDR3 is CASSLSGREAFF. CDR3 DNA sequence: TGTGCCAGCAGTTTATCGGGCAGGGAAGCTTTCTTT.

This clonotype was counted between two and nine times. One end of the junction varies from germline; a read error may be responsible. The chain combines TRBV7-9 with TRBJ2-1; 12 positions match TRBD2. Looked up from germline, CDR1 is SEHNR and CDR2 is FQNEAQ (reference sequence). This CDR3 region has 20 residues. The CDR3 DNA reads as TGTGCCCGCAGCTTAGCCTATCGGACTAGCGGGGCTAGCTCCTACAATGAGCAGTTCTTC. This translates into CARSLAYRTSGASSYNEQFF.

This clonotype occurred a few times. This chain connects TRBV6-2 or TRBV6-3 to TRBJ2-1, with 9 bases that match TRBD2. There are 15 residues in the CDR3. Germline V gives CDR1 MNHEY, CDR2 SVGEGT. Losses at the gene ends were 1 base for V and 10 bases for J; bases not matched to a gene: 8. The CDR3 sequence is CASSYLSGRFGEQFF. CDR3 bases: TGTGCCAGCAGTTACTTGAGCGGGAGGTTCGGGGAGCAGTTCTTC.

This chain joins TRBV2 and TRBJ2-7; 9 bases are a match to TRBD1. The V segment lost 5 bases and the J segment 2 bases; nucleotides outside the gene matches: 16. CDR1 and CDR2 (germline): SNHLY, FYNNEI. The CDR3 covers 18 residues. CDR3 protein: CASSSDRGGPILTYEQYF. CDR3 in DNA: TGTGCCAGCAGTTCTGACAGGGGGGGCCCGATACTGACCTACGAGCAGTACTTC.

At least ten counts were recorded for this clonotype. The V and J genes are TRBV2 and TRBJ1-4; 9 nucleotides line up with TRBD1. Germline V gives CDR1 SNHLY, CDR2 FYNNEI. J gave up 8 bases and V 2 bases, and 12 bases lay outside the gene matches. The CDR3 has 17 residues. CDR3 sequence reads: CASSEMGPGQGGEKLFF. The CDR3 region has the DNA TGTGCCAGCAGTGAAATGGGACCGGGACAGGGAGGAGAAAAACTGTTTTTT.

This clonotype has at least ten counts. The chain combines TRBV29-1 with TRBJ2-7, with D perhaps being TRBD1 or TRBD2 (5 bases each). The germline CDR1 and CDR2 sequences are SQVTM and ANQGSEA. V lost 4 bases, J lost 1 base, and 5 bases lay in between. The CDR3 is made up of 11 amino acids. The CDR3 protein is CSVGGSYEQYF. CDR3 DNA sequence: TGCAGCGTTGGGGGGTCCTACGAGCAGTACTTC.

The CDR3 DNA reads TGTGCCATCAGTGAGACGGGGGGAGCGACTGAAGCTTTCTTT. It is translated as CAISETGGATEAFF. The chain uses TRBV10-3 and TRBJ1-1; tentative D call: TRBD1 (5 bases). With 2 bases removed from V and 5 bases from J, the gap between germline ends came to 12 bases. Germline V CDR1 and CDR2: ENHRY, SYGVKD. This CDR3 contains 14 residues.

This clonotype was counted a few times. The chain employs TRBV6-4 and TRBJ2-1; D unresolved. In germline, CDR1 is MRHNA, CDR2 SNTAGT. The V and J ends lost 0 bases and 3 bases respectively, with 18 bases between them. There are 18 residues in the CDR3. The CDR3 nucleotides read TGTGCCAGCAGTGACTCGGCGGAACGGACGTCGAGCTACAATGAGCAGTTCTTC. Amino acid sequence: CASSDSAERTSSYNEQFF.